The T cell receptor (beta chain) under discussion was sequenced for a study of blood T cell repertoires in COVID-19. Study-level information: PBMCs, B-cell-depleted T cells, or T cells provided the cDNA or gDNA that made up the material.

This CDR3 is built from 12 residues. Germline V gives CDR1 KGHSH, CDR2 LQKENI. Trimming stripped 3 bases from V and 9 bases from J, with 9 bases between. Profiling relied on immunoSEQ multiplex PCR, and the TCRdb table lists in-frame clones only, not all of them. The table records a few hundred thousand clones, roughly 87% of them present only once. This clone was counted once. Study members were between about 18 and 100 years old and lived in roughly 24 US regions. The specimen was PBMCs or T cells enriched from blood (not recorded which). The sequence derives from a woman aged 25 to 45 who had recovered from COVID-19. This sequence joins TRBV18 and TRBJ2-1; unclear D gene. CDR3: CASSPTGVEQFF. The CDR3 coding sequence is TGTGCCAGCTCACCCACCGGTGTTGAGCAGTTCTTC.